This is a list of T cell receptor beta chains from one sample in a study of blood T cells in healthy people across ages. TCRdb processed the 5' RACE reads anew with MiXCR; each CDR3 protein has one entry. The profile covers about 1.4 million distinct CDR3 sequences, with 55% to 75% appearing a single time and over 6.5% taken by the ten largest. The specimen was blood. These receptors all stem from a man aged 18 to 29 in good health. CDR3s include the opening cysteine and the closing phenylalanine or tryptophan. A D gene is named only where the DNA matches it firmly. The size field is filled for only some rows; it gives once, few, many or a size class.

D gene: .
clone size: .
J gene: TRBJ1-2
V gene: TRBV29-1
CDR3 DNA: TGCAGCGTTGATCAGGCAGGAGCTGGCTACACCTTC
CDR3 protein: CSVDQAGAGYTF

D gene: TRBD2
clone size: few
J gene: TRBJ2-7
V gene: TRBV2
CDR3 DNA: TGTGCCAGCACGGCGACTAGCGGGAGGGCCGGATACGAGCAGTACTTC
CDR3 protein: CASTATSGRAGYEQYF

D gene: .
clone size: few
J gene: TRBJ2-7
V gene: TRBV10-3
CDR3 DNA: TGTGCCATCAGTGACCGGGACCGGTCCTACGAGCAGTACTTC
CDR3 protein: CAISDRDRSYEQYF

D gene: .
clone size: .
J gene: TRBJ2-4
V gene: TRBV6-1
CDR3 DNA: TGTGCCAGCAGTGCGGGACCCAAAAACATTCAGTACTTC
CDR3 protein: CASSAGPKNIQYF

D gene: TRBD2
clone size: once
J gene: TRBJ2-1
V gene: TRBV6-6
CDR3 DNA: TGTGCCAGCGCGGGACTAGCGGACTCCAATGAGCAGTTCTTC
CDR3 protein: CASAGLADSNEQFF

D gene: TRBD2
clone size: .
J gene: TRBJ2-3
V gene: TRBV10-2
CDR3 DNA: TGCGCCAGCAGTGAGTTTTCCGGGAGGGTAGGTGATACGCAGTATTTT
CDR3 protein: CASSEFSGRVGDTQYF

D gene: TRBD2
clone size: .
J gene: TRBJ2-7
V gene: TRBV20-1
CDR3 DNA: TGCAGTGCTGGCCCAGGGACTAGCGGGAGCGCCTACGAGCAGTACTTC
CDR3 protein: CSAGPGTSGSAYEQYF

D gene: .
clone size: .
J gene: TRBJ2-6
V gene: TRBV6-5
CDR3 DNA: TGTGCCAGCAGGAGGTCCGGGGCCAGCGTCCTGACTTTC
CDR3 protein: CASRRSGASVLTF

D gene: .
clone size: few
J gene: TRBJ2-1
V gene: TRBV11-2
CDR3 DNA: TGTGCCAGCAGCTTTGAGGCCTGGTCTGAGCAGTTCTTC
CDR3 protein: CASSFEAWSEQFF

D gene: TRBD1
clone size: .
J gene: TRBJ1-3
V gene: TRBV12-3/TRBV12-4
CDR3 DNA: TGTGCCAGCATCCCCAGGGGGGTTTACGGAAACACCATATATTTT
CDR3 protein: CASIPRGVYGNTIYF

D gene: .
clone size: few
J gene: TRBJ2-3
V gene: TRBV3-1
CDR3 DNA: TGTGCCAGCAGCCAAGGTCCAGAGGAAGATACGCAGTATTTT
CDR3 protein: CASSQGPEEDTQYF

D gene: TRBD1
clone size: .
J gene: TRBJ2-1
V gene: TRBV7-9
CDR3 DNA: TGTGCCTGCAGCTTAAAGGGACAGAGCTCCTACAATGAGCAGTTCTTC
CDR3 protein: CACSLKGQSSYNEQFF

D gene: .
clone size: few
J gene: TRBJ2-4
V gene: TRBV6-1
CDR3 DNA: TGTGCCAGCAGTCCCGCTGAACTAGCCAAAAACATTCAGTACTTC
CDR3 protein: CASSPAELAKNIQYF

D gene: .
clone size: .
J gene: TRBJ2-3
V gene: TRBV4-1
CDR3 DNA: TGCGCCAGCAGCCAAGATCCGGCAGCTACTAGCACAGATACGCAGTATTTT
CDR3 protein: CASSQDPAATSTDTQYF

D gene: .
clone size: .
J gene: TRBJ1-2
V gene: TRBV6-5
CDR3 DNA: TGTGCCAGCAGCCCCGGGCGGGAGGGCTACACCTTC
CDR3 protein: CASSPGREGYTF

D gene: .
clone size: few
J gene: TRBJ2-1
V gene: TRBV6-2/TRBV6-3
CDR3 DNA: TGTGCCAGCACCCGTACGGGTGGCAATGAGCAGTTCTTC
CDR3 protein: CASTRTGGNEQFF

D gene: .
clone size: .
J gene: TRBJ1-4
V gene: TRBV27
CDR3 DNA: TGTGCCAGCTCGGCGTGGGACGAAAAACTGTTTTTT
CDR3 protein: CASSAWDEKLFF

D gene: .
clone size: few
J gene: TRBJ1-1
V gene: TRBV12-3/TRBV12-4
CDR3 DNA: TGTGCCAGCAGTCCCCTTCAGAACACTGAAGCTTTCTTT
CDR3 protein: CASSPLQNTEAFF

D gene: .
clone size: .
J gene: TRBJ2-1
V gene: TRBV20-1
CDR3 DNA: TGCAGTGCTAGAGATCGGAAGTCAGCGAACCCCTCCTACAATGAGCAGTTCTTC
CDR3 protein: CSARDRKSANPSYNEQFF

D gene: TRBD1
clone size: .
J gene: TRBJ2-3
V gene: TRBV29-1
CDR3 DNA: TGCAGCGCGGACAGGGGTGCAGATACGCAGTATTTT
CDR3 protein: CSADRGADTQYF

D gene: .
clone size: .
J gene: TRBJ2-3
V gene: TRBV28
CDR3 DNA: TGTGCCAGCCAAAAAACTTCTAACACAGAGACGCAGTATTTT
CDR3 protein: CASQKTSNTETQYF

D gene: TRBD1
clone size: .
J gene: TRBJ2-7
V gene: TRBV28
CDR3 DNA: TGTGCCAGCAGTATTCCGACAGGGGCCTACGAGCAGTACTTC
CDR3 protein: CASSIPTGAYEQYF

D gene: .
clone size: few
J gene: TRBJ2-1
V gene: TRBV7-9
CDR3 DNA: TGTGCCAGCAGCTTAGCCCGGGCAGGGCCATACAATGAGCAGTTCTTC
CDR3 protein: CASSLARAGPYNEQFF

D gene: .
clone size: few
J gene: TRBJ1-1
V gene: TRBV4-3
CDR3 DNA: TGCGCCAGCAGCCAAGACGGGGGGCGTCAGACTGAAGCTTTCTTT
CDR3 protein: CASSQDGGRQTEAFF

D gene: .
clone size: .
J gene: TRBJ2-5
V gene: TRBV15
CDR3 DNA: TGTGCCACCAGCAGAGATGGAACGAGCCAAGAGACCCAGTACTTC
CDR3 protein: CATSRDGTSQETQYF